The source of this T cell receptor beta chain is a study of human thymus T cells. Whole-study results and caveats: Thymic and blood repertoires appeared to display a bias in their usage of V and J genes. Reports from related research described highly overlapping thymic repertoires among unrelated individuals.

Thymus was obtained from resections taken during corrective heart surgery. Assay used: immunoSEQ multiplex PCR; TCRdb lists only in-frame clones, some missing. Among around 120,000 clones listed, around 94% were seen once. Concerning this clone: No antigen is known for it.

Germline V lookup: CDR1 MGHRA, CDR2 YSYEKL. The V end was cut by 0 bases, the J end by 2 bases, with 12 bases between. The CDR3 sequence is 16 residues long. The TCR comes from a boy less than two years old with a congenital heart defect but otherwise immunologically healthy. Sequenced: thymus tissue. V usage is TRBV4-1 and J usage is TRBJ2-3, with D perhaps TRBD1 (5 bases). DNA of the CDR3: TGCGCCAGCAGCCAAGATGGGCAGGGCCTCACAGATACGCAGTATTTT. Its protein is CASSQDGQGLTDTQYF.